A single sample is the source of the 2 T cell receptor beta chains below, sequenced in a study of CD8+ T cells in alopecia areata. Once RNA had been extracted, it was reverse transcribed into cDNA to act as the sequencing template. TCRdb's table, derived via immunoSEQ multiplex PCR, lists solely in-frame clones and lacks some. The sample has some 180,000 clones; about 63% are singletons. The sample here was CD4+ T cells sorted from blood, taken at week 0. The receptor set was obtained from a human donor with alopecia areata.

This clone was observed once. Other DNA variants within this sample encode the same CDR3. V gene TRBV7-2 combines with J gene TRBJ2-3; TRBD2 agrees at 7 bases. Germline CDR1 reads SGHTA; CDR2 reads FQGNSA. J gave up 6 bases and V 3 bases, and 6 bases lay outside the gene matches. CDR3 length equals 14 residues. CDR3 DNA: TGTGCCAGCAGCTTGCGGGGGAGCGCCGATACGCAGTATTTT. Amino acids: CASSLRGSADTQYF. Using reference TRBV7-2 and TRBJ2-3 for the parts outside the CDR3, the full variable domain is GAGVSQSPSNKVTEKGKDVELRCDPISGHTALYWYRQSLGQGLEFLIYFQGNSAPDKSGLPSDRFSAERTGGSVSTLTIQRTQQEDSAVYLCASSLRGSADTQYFGPGTRLTVL.

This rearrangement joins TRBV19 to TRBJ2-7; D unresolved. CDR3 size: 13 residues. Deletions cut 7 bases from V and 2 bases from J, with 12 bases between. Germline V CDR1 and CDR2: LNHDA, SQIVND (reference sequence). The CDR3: CASMSAGAYEQYF. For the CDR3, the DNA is TGTGCCAGTATGTCCGCAGGAGCCTACGAGCAGTACTTC.